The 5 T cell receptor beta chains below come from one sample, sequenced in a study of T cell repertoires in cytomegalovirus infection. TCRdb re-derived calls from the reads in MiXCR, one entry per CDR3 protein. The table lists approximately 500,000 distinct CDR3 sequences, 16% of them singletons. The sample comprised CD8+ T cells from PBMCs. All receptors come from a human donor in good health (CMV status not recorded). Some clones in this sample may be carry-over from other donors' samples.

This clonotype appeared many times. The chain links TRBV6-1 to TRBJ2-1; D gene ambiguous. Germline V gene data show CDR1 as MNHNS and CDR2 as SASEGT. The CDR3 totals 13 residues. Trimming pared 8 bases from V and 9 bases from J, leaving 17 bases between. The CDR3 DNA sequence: TGTGCCAGCCAGTTGGGATCTCTCGGTGAGCAGTTCTTC. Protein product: CASQLGSLGEQFF.

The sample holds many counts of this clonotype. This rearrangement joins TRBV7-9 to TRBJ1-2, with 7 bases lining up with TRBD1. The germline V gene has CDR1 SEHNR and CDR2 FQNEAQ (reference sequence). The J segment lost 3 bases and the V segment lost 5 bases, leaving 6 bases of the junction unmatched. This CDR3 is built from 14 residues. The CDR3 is CASSSDRVYYGYTF. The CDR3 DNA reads TGTGCCAGCAGCAGTGACAGGGTGTACTATGGCTACACCTTC.

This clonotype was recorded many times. In DNA form, the CDR3 reads TGCGCCAGCAGCCAAGCAGCCGGGACCTACGAGCAGTACTTC. The encoded protein is CASSQAAGTYEQYF. The chain combines TRBV4-1 with TRBJ2-7; D may be TRBD2 (5 bases). The CDR3 runs 14 residues. Germline CDR1 MGHRA, CDR2 YSYEKL. Trimming left V 1 base short and J 2 bases short, with 9 bases between.

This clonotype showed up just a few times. CDR3 sequence: CASSDRGFSSGANVLTF. The DNA for the CDR3 is TGTGCCAGCAGCGACCGGGGCTTTAGCTCTGGGGCCAACGTCCTGACTTTC. The chain is built from TRBV13 and TRBJ2-6; TRBD1 or TRBD2 may be the D gene (5 bases each). The V end lost 5 bases, the J end lost 0 bases, and 14 bases lay between the germline ends. Germline values: CDR1 PRHDT, CDR2 FYEKMQ (reference sequence). This CDR3 has 17 residues.

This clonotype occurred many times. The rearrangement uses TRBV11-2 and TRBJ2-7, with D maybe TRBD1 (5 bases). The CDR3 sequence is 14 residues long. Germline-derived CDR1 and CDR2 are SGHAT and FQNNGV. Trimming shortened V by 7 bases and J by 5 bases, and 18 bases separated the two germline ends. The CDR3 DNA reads TGTGCCAGCACCCCGTGGGGCAGGGAAGACGAGCAGTACTTC. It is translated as CASTPWGREDEQYF.